Sequencing of this T cell receptor (beta chain) was carried out in a study of blood T cells in healthy people across ages. About the study: There was about one barcoded beta molecule captured by template switching per two T cells.

Points from the study as a whole: TCR beta diversity, measured per million T cells, fell in a roughly linear way with age.

Comments on this clonotype: Its antigen is still unknown.

A J-beta primer mix and a sample-barcoded 5' primer were used in a second PCR of about 6 to 12 cycles. TCRdb recomputed calls from the 5' RACE reads with MiXCR, one row per CDR3 protein. The sample shows more than 500,000 distinct CDR3 sequences, about a quarter of them seen only once. V lost 6 bases to trimming and J lost 8 bases, with 19 bases between them. The length of the CDR3 is 15 residues. A further study also used this sample, focusing on T cells of mothers and their children.

Specimen: blood. The receptor was derived from a boy aged 2 to 10 in good health. The V gene is TRBV12-3 or TRBV12-4, the J gene TRBJ1-4; D gene unclear. The CDR3 DNA follows: TGTGCCAGCAGCCCCCTTGGCGTCTCGGCCGAAAAACTGTTTTTT. It yields the protein CASSPLGVSAEKLFF.